The 30 T cell receptor beta chains given below trace back to one sample, sequenced in a study of cytomegalovirus exposure and HLA in healthy donors. Primers for the PCR totalled 60 Vbeta and 13 Jbeta. Profiling relied on immunoSEQ multiplex PCR, and the TCRdb table lists in-frame clones only, not all of them. This sample has 100,000 to 150,000 clones, with 83% found just once. Sequencing used PBMCs. The receptor source for this set is a woman in her 40s in good health and CMV-seropositive.

This chain uses TRBV9 with TRBJ2-1, with a tentative D call TRBD2 (5 bases). V dropped 4 bases and J dropped 3 bases, with 14 bases sitting between them. The CDR3 spans 15 residues. CDR1 and CDR2 from the germline V gene are SGDLS and YYNGEE. The CDR3 sequence: CASSPSGADYNEQFF. In nucleotides, the CDR3 is TGTGCCAGCAGCCCGAGCGGAGCTGACTACAATGAGCAGTTCTTC. Supplemented by reference TRBV9 and TRBJ2-1, the full variable domain reads DSGVTQTPKHLITATGQRVTLRCSPRSGDLSVYWYQQSLDQGLQFLIQYYNGEERAKGNILERFSAQQFPDLHSELNLSSLELGDSALYFCASSPSGADYNEQFFGPGTRLTVL.

CDR3 protein: CASSSRASGVNTGELFF. CDR3 nucleotides: TGTGCCAGCAGCTCCCGGGCTAGCGGGGTAAACACCGGGGAGCTGTTTTTT. The chain carries TRBV7-3 and TRBJ2-2, with TRBD2 matching over 9 bases. CDR1 and CDR2 (germline): SGHTA, FQGTGA. The CDR3 runs 17 residues. The V segment lost 4 bases and the J segment 2 bases; nucleotides outside the gene matches: 8.

This sequence joins TRBV27 and TRBJ2-1; tentative D call: TRBD2 (6 bases). The V gene's germline CDR1 is MNHEY and CDR2 SMNVEV (reference sequence). CDR3 length: 14 amino acids. Between the trimmed V and J ends, which lost 4 bases and 6 bases, there was a span of 13 bases. CDR3 DNA: TGTGCCAGCAGTTCGACTAGGCCAGGCAATGAGCAGTTCTTC. It encodes CASSSTRPGNEQFF.

The CDR3 DNA sequence: TGTGCCAGCAGCGGGGGGACAGGGTCGGACATTCAGTACTTC. Protein product: CASSGGTGSDIQYF. The V gene is TRBV9, the J gene TRBJ2-4; 9 nucleotides agree with TRBD1. The CDR3 is 14 amino acids. The germline V gene has CDR1 SGDLS and CDR2 YYNGEE. The trim removed 3 bases at V and 8 bases at J, leaving 6 bases unmatched. The complete variable domain, with remaining parts taken from reference TRBV9 and TRBJ2-4, reads DSGVTQTPKHLITATGQRVTLRCSPRSGDLSVYWYQQSLDQGLQFLIQYYNGEERAKGNILERFSAQQFPDLHSELNLSSLELGDSALYFCASSGGTGSDIQYFGAGTRLSVL.

The rearrangement joins TRBV5-1 to TRBJ1-2; 12 bases match TRBD1. The germline gives CDR1 SGHRS, CDR2 YFSETQ. V was pared by 3 bases and J by 2 bases, with 8 bases of the junction left unmatched. This CDR3 has 17 amino acids. CDR3 protein: CASSSGQGARSNYGYTF. The CDR3 bases are TGCGCCAGCAGCTCGGGACAGGGGGCGCGTTCAAACTATGGCTACACCTTC.

This clone was seen a handful of times. This chain joins TRBV5-4 and TRBJ2-7; 10 nucleotides agree with TRBD1. This CDR3 is 14 amino acids long. Trimming removed 2 bases from V and 7 bases from J; junction bases left unmatched: 6. Germline CDR1 SGHNT, CDR2 YYREEE (reference sequence). In nucleotides, the CDR3 is TGTGCCAGCAGCTTCGGGACAGGGGTGGGTGAGCAGTACTTC. It codes for CASSFGTGVGEQYF.

With regard to this clone: At one end the junction does not follow the germline gene, possibly because of a read error. The chain uses TRBV7-9 and TRBJ2-5; tentatively, D is TRBD2 (5 bases). Germline V gives CDR1 SEHNR, CDR2 FQNEAQ (reference sequence). The CDR3 has 13 amino acids. The CDR3 DNA follows: TGTTCCAGCAGCTTCGTCGGGGAAGAGACCCAGTACTTC. Its protein is CSSSFVGEETQYF.

The chain links TRBV2 to TRBJ1-2, with 9 positions matching TRBD1. V lost 0 bases and J lost 7; bases outside the gene matches: 3. Germline lookup yields CDR1 SNHLY and CDR2 FYNNEI. This CDR3 has 14 amino acids. Here the CDR3 DNA reads TGTGCCAGCAGTGAAGCGGGGACAGGGCGTGGCTACACCTTC. It encodes CASSEAGTGRGYTF.

This chain joins TRBV7-8 and TRBJ2-1; 9 bases line up with TRBD2. The junction had 9 bases not matched to a gene; V was cut back by 6 bases and J by 6 bases. This CDR3 has 15 residues. CDR1 SGHVS and CDR2 FQNEAQ come from the germline V gene. CDR3 residues: CASRPTSGVFNEQFF. The DNA for the CDR3 is TGTGCCAGCAGACCGACTAGCGGAGTTTTCAATGAGCAGTTCTTC.

V is TRBV9 and J is TRBJ2-7, with 10 positions matching TRBD2. The CDR3 is 16 residues long. The V and J ends lost 2 bases and 6 bases, in that order; junction bases with no gene match: 11. Germline CDR1 SGDLS, CDR2 YYNGEE. The CDR3 DNA is TGTGCCAGCAGCGTTGGGCTAGCGGGGGACCCGGGCGAGCAGTACTTC. This encodes CASSVGLAGDPGEQYF.

The V and J genes are TRBV5-1 and TRBJ2-5; 10 bases match TRBD2. There are 19 residues in the CDR3. Germline values: CDR1 SGHRS, CDR2 YFSETQ. Trimming removed 4 bases from V and 7 bases from J; junction bases left unmatched: 22. As DNA, the CDR3 is TGCGCCAGCAGCCCAGGGATTCGGGCTAGCGGGAGTCATGGGGGGACCCAGTACTTC. Its translation: CASSPGIRASGSHGGTQYF.

The rearrangement joins TRBV6-6 to TRBJ1-1; 8 bases line up with TRBD1. Germline V gene sequence: CDR1 MNHNY, CDR2 SVGAGI (reference sequence). The CDR3 covers 14 residues. V lost 6 bases to trimming and J lost 3 bases; unmatched junction nucleotides: 6. CDR3 coding DNA: TGTGCCAGCAGAGTCCACAGGGGGGACACTGAAGCTTTCTTT. It specifies CASRVHRGDTEAFF.

V is TRBV7-3 and J is TRBJ2-1; tentatively, D is TRBD2 (6 bases). V lost 6 bases and J lost 8, with 23 bases in between. The CDR3 consists of 16 residues. The germline gives CDR1 SGHTA, CDR2 FQGTGA. The CDR3 DNA reads as TGTGCCAGCAGATTAGGGGCGGGACCCCTCCGGGATGAGCAGTTCTTC. Translating gives CASRLGAGPLRDEQFF.

The gene calls are TRBV30 and TRBJ2-7; 7 nucleotides match TRBD2. Trimming cost V 2 bases and J 2 bases; bases outside gene matches: 6. Per germline, CDR1 GTSNPN and CDR2 SVGIG (reference sequence). This CDR3 region has 14 residues. The DNA of the CDR3 is TGTGCCTGGAGTCTGGGAGCGGGGACCTACGAGCAGTACTTC. Translation: CAWSLGAGTYEQYF. Full variable domain (rest looked up from reference TRBV30 and TRBJ2-7): SQTIHQWPATLVQPVGSPLSLECTVEGTSNPNLYWYRQAAGRGLQLLFYSVGIGQISSEVPQNLSASRPQDRQFILSSKKLLLSDSGFYLCAWSLGAGTYEQYFGPGTRLTVT.

The genes are TRBV2 and TRBJ2-1, with a possible D match to TRBD2 (7 bases). CDR1 is SNHLY, CDR2 FYNNEI, per germline. V was pared by 4 bases and J by 15 bases, with 16 bases between. The CDR3 is 12 residues long. CDR3 amino acids: CASSGEPRGLFF. DNA of the CDR3: TGTGCCAGCAGTGGGGAGCCGCGGGGGCTGTTCTTC. Supplemented by reference TRBV2 and TRBJ2-1, the full variable domain reads EPEVTQTPSHQVTQMGQEVILRCVPISNHLYFYWYRQILGQKVEFLVSFYNNEISEKSEIFDDQFSVERPDGSNFTLKIRSTKLEDSAMYFCASSGEPRGLFFGPGTRLTVL.

This rearrangement joins TRBV16 to TRBJ1-1; TRBD1 might be the D (5 bases). V gave up 4 bases and J gave up 5 bases, with 14 bases separating them. This CDR3 is built from 14 residues. Germline-derived CDR1 and CDR2 are KGHSY and FQNENV. The CDR3 nucleotides are TGTGCCAGCAGCCGATCGGGGGAGGGGACTGAAGCTTTCTTT. This gives the protein CASSRSGEGTEAFF.

Notes on this clone: A read error may account for a junction end that differs from germline. The chain carries TRBV15 and TRBJ1-5; D may be TRBD1 (6 bases). Looked up from germline, CDR1 is LNHNV and CDR2 is YYDKDF (reference sequence). This CDR3 has 16 amino acids. CDR3 loop: CATSRDSGHTNRPQHF. In DNA form, the CDR3 reads TGTGCCACCAGCAGAGATTCGGGACATACGAATCGGCCCCAGCATTTT.

J is TRBJ2-2 and V is TRBV9; 10 bases align to TRBD1. Trimming removed 3 bases from V and 3 bases from J; junction bases left unmatched: 8. Germline V lookup: CDR1 SGDLS, CDR2 YYNGEE. This CDR3 contains 17 residues. CDR3: CASSAPRDRGHTGELFF. In nucleotides, the CDR3 is TGTGCCAGCAGCGCCCCCCGGGACAGGGGACACACCGGGGAGCTGTTTTTT.

The chain links TRBV29-1 to TRBJ2-7, with D possibly being TRBD2 (5 bases). The CDR3 consists of 15 residues. CDR1 is SQVTM, CDR2 ANQGSEA, per germline. V was clipped by 6 bases and J by 1 base, with 19 bases between them. This CDR3 is CSVGGWDRGSYEQYF. The CDR3 DNA sequence: TGCAGCGTGGGCGGATGGGATCGGGGATCCTACGAGCAGTACTTC.

V usage is TRBV14 and J usage is TRBJ2-3; 10 nucleotides line up with TRBD2. Germline assignment: CDR1 SGHDN and CDR2 FVKESK. V gave up 4 bases and J gave up 6 bases; unmatched junction bases: 7. CDR3 length: 15 residues. The CDR3 here is CASSPRLAGLDTQYF. The CDR3 DNA is TGTGCCAGCAGCCCGAGACTAGCGGGCCTGGATACGCAGTATTTT.

This sequence joins TRBV11-2 and TRBJ2-1, with 8 bases that match TRBD2. J lost 0 bases, V lost 2 bases, and 12 bases had no gene match. From germline, CDR1 is SGHAT and CDR2 FQNNGV. This CDR3 has 19 residues. The CDR3 sequence: CASSLPNGREESSYNEQFF. The CDR3 region has the DNA TGTGCCAGCAGCTTACCTAACGGGCGGGAGGAGAGCTCCTACAATGAGCAGTTCTTC.

Here the CDR3 reads CASSDPTSAGELFF. Written as DNA, the CDR3 is TGTGCCAGCAGTGACCCTACTAGCGCCGGGGAGCTGTTTTTT. This sequence joins TRBV2 and TRBJ2-2, with 7 bases aligning to TRBD2. Per the germline V gene, CDR1 is SNHLY and CDR2 is FYNNEI. Unmatched junction bases numbered 4, after V lost 3 bases and J lost 6 bases. The CDR3 is 14 residues long.

A remark on this clone: The junction departs from the called germline gene at one end, perhaps through a read error. In the same sample, other DNA sequences code for this CDR3. V usage is TRBV7-2 and J usage is TRBJ2-7; 13 nucleotides line up with TRBD2. CDR3 length: 16 amino acids. CDR1 is SGHTA, CDR2 FQGNSA, per germline. The CDR3 DNA is TGTGCTAGCACCGAAACTAGCGGGAGGGCCCCCGACGAGCAGTACTTC. Protein sequence: CASTETSGRAPDEQYF.

The rearrangement uses TRBV7-3 and TRBJ1-2, with D possibly TRBD1 on 6 matching bases. The CDR3 covers 13 residues. CDR1 and CDR2 (germline): SGHTA, FQGTGA. Trimming pared 2 bases from V and 8 bases from J, leaving 12 bases between. CDR3 loop: CASSLEAGVGYTF. CDR3 nucleotides: TGTGCCAGCAGCTTAGAAGCAGGGGTCGGCTACACCTTC.

The rearrangement links TRBV5-1 to TRBJ2-1; 10 bases map to TRBD2. Germline trimming cut 4 bases from V and 0 bases from J; bases unmatched to any gene: 10. From germline, CDR1 is SGHRS and CDR2 YFSETQ. The CDR3 consists of 18 residues. In DNA, the CDR3 is TGCGCCAGCAGCCCAACTTGGACTAGCGGTAGCTCCTACAATGAGCAGTTCTTC. This sequence encodes CASSPTWTSGSSYNEQFF. Looking up the rest from reference TRBV5-1 and TRBJ2-1 gives the full variable domain: KAGVTQTPRYLIKTRGQQVTLSCSPISGHRSVSWYQQTPGQGLQFLFEYFSETQRNKGNFPGRFSGRQFSNSRSEMNVSTLELGDSALYLCASSPTWTSGSSYNEQFFGPGTRLTVL.

V usage is TRBV4-2 and J usage is TRBJ1-4; TRBD1 agrees at 7 bases. The germline gives CDR1 LGHNA, CDR2 YNFKEQ. The length of the CDR3 is 19 residues. V shed 4 bases, J shed 6 bases, and the junction held 20 bases outside the gene matches. CDR3 sequence: CASSLSPSTPDRPHEKLFF. For the CDR3, the DNA is TGTGCCAGCAGCCTATCTCCCTCAACCCCGGACAGGCCGCATGAAAAACTGTTTTTT.

Here the CDR3 reads CASSYGRNQPQHF. The DNA for the CDR3 is TGTGCCAGCAGTTACGGGAGGAATCAGCCCCAGCATTTT. The genes are TRBV6-5 and TRBJ1-5; no reliable D call. Deletions cut 2 bases from V and 4 bases from J, with 6 bases between. CDR1 and CDR2 (germline): MNHEY, SVGAGI. The CDR3 totals 13 residues.

This chain joins TRBV7-2 and TRBJ2-5; a weak D match, TRBD2 (6 bases). V lost 1 base and J 7 bases, leaving 16 bases between the germline ends. This CDR3 is built from 15 residues. Germline values: CDR1 SGHTA, CDR2 FQGNSA. The CDR3 protein is CASSLEGGGAGTQYF. The CDR3 region has the DNA TGTGCCAGCAGCTTAGAAGGCGGCGGGGCGGGGACCCAGTACTTC.

The chain uses TRBV2 and TRBJ1-1, with a tentative D call TRBD1 (5 bases). The V gene lost 9 bases and the J gene lost 0 bases, with 14 bases spanning the gap. The CDR3 runs 14 residues. The germline V gene encodes CDR1 SNHLY and CDR2 FYNNEI. The CDR3 region is CASRLGGMNTEAFF. The CDR3 DNA follows: TGTGCCAGTAGGCTCGGGGGTATGAACACTGAAGCTTTCTTT. Full variable domain (outside the CDR3, taken from reference TRBV2 and TRBJ1-1): EPEVTQTPSHQVTQMGQEVILRCVPISNHLYFYWYRQILGQKVEFLVSFYNNEISEKSEIFDDQFSVERPDGSNFTLKIRSTKLEDSAMYFCASRLGGMNTEAFFGQGTRLTVV.

The V call is TRBV28, the J call TRBJ2-1; D is perhaps TRBD2 (5 bases). Trimming cost V 0 bases and J 0 bases, with 9 bases left between them. CDR1 and CDR2 from the germline V gene are MDHEN and SYDVKM. This CDR3 region has 16 residues. The CDR3 DNA reads TGTGCCAGCAGTTTATGGGCGGGTAGCTCCTACAATGAGCAGTTCTTC. Translating gives CASSLWAGSSYNEQFF. Looking up the rest from reference TRBV28 and TRBJ2-1 gives the full variable domain: DVKVTQSSRYLVKRTGEKVFLECVQDMDHENMFWYRQDPGLGLRLIYFSYDVKMKEKGDIPEGYSVSREKKERFSLILESASTNQTSMYLCASSLWAGSSYNEQFFGPGTRLTVL.